These T cell receptor beta chains were read from a single sample in a study of PD-1 blockade in classical Hodgkin lymphoma. This table comes from immunoSEQ multiplex PCR, and its TCRdb copy is limited to in-frame clones, with some not included. The table has 35,000 to 40,000 clones, 88% seen once; the top ten hold 7% to 8%. This specimen was peripheral blood mononuclear cells (PBMCs), taken before the second cycle of nivolumab. These receptors came from a human donor with classical Hodgkin lymphoma. CDR3s include the opening cysteine and the closing phenylalanine or tryptophan. Fields, in order: D gene, V gene, J gene, clone size, CDR3 DNA, CDR3 protein. A D gene is named only where the DNA matches it firmly. The size of a clone is reported for some rows only, either as once, few or many, or as a class for expanded clones.

>-|TRBV7-3|TRBJ2-1|-
TGTGCCAGCAGCTCCGGGACTCCTTACAATGAGCAGTTCTTC
CASSSGTPYNEQFF
>TRBD1|TRBV28|TRBJ1-5|-
TGTGCCAGCACCGGGACAGGATGGGTTCAGCCCCAGCATTTT
CASTGTGWVQPQHF
>TRBD1|TRBV6-5|TRBJ1-4|-
TGTGCCAGCAGCCGACAGGGGGGGATCGGTGAAAAACTGTTTTTT
CASSRQGGIGEKLFF
>-|TRBV5-5|TRBJ2-1|-
TGTGCCAGCAGCTTGGCGTCCCCTTTCAATGAGCAGTTCTTC
CASSLASPFNEQFF
>TRBD1|TRBV10-3|TRBJ1-1|-
TGTGCCATCAGTGCCATACAGGGGGCGGAACCTGAAGCTTTCTTT
CAISAIQGAEPEAFF
>-|TRBV5-1|TRBJ1-4|few
TGCGCCAGCAGCTTTTATACAGGGAAGGAGGAAAAACTGTTTTTT
CASSFYTGKEEKLFF
>-|TRBV11-2|TRBJ1-2|-
TGTGCCAGCAGCTTAGCAGGATCCTATGGCTACACCTTC
CASSLAGSYGYTF
>TRBD1|TRBV6-5|TRBJ1-2|once
TGTGCCAGCAGTAAGGGACAGGTTCCTGGTGGCTACACCTTC
CASSKGQVPGGYTF
>-|TRBV7-6|TRBJ2-5|-
TGTGCCAGCAGCTTAGTTCCGGACGGGGAAGAGACCCAGTACTTC
CASSLVPDGEETQYF
>TRBD2|TRBV27|TRBJ2-7|few
TGTGCCAGCAAAAATAGCGGGAGGGCCCCCGAGCAGTACTTC
CASKNSGRAPEQYF
>-|TRBV2|TRBJ1-5|-
TGTGCCAGCAGTGATTTAGGCACTCTCGAGTCCCAGCATTTT
CASSDLGTLESQHF
>TRBD1|TRBV7-3|TRBJ2-1|-
TGTGCCAGCAGCTCCTCCCGGACAGGCCACAATGAGCAGTTCTTC
CASSSSRTGHNEQFF
>TRBD1|TRBV10-1|TRBJ1-1|-
TGCGCCAGCAGCGGGTACAGGGGGATGAACACTGAAGCTTTCTTT
CASSGYRGMNTEAFF
>TRBD1|TRBV30|TRBJ2-1|few
TGTGCCTGGGAGGGGACAGGAAGCTACAATGAGCAGTTCTTC
CAWEGTGSYNEQFF
>-|TRBV19|TRBJ1-4|-
TGTGCCAGTAGTATAAATAGGGGCAGTCGGGAACTGTTTTTT
CASSINRGSRELFF
>TRBD1|TRBV6-4|TRBJ2-3|-
TGTGCCAGCAGTGACTCGACAGGGGGGTTTGATACGCAGTATTTT
CASSDSTGGFDTQYF
>-|TRBV7-8|TRBJ1-1|-
TGTGCCAGCAGCTTAGTTCGGCAGAACACTGAAGCTTTCTTT
CASSLVRQNTEAFF
>-|TRBV18|TRBJ2-5|-
TGTGCCAGCTCACGGGGACCTGGAGAAGAGACCCAGTACTTC
CASSRGPGEETQYF
>-|TRBV5-1|TRBJ1-3|-
TGCGCCAGCAGCTTGTCCGGAGAGGGAAACACCATATATTTT
CASSLSGEGNTIYF
>TRBD1|TRBV4-1|TRBJ1-2|-
TGCGCCAGCAGCCCCTGGGACAGCAACTATGGCTACACCTTC
CASSPWDSNYGYTF
>-|TRBV19|TRBJ2-1|-
TGTGCCAGTAGTATAGTATCCGGGATCGAGCAGTTCTTC
CASSIVSGIEQFF
>TRBD1|TRBV27|TRBJ1-6|-
TGTGCCAGCAGTTCTCGGACAGGGGGTTCACCCCTCCACTTT
CASSSRTGGSPLHF
>TRBD2|TRBV19|TRBJ2-5|-
TGTGCCAGTAGCCAGGGACTAGCGGGAGTTTTCGGCGGAGAGACCCAGTACTTC
CASSQGLAGVFGGETQYF
>-|TRBV10-3|TRBJ1-1|-
TGTGCCATCAGGGATCTTCCCGCCGAAGCTTTCTTT
CAIRDLPAEAFF
>-|TRBV10-3|TRBJ1-1|-
TGTGCCATCAGTGAGTCGAAGGGGGAGGAAAACACTGAAGCTTTCTTT
CAISESKGEENTEAFF
>-|TRBV19|TRBJ2-5|-
TGTGCCAGTAGTTTATCCGGACCTCGGAGGGAGACCCAGTACTTC
CASSLSGPRRETQYF
>-|TRBV7-3|TRBJ2-2|-
TGTGCCAGCAGCTTAACAAACCCGCGGAACACCGGGGAGCTGTTTTTT
CASSLTNPRNTGELFF
>-|TRBV6-6|TRBJ2-7|-
TGTGCCAGCATCAAAACGGACGGATCCTACGAGCAGTACTTC
CASIKTDGSYEQYF
>-|TRBV6-1|TRBJ2-5|-
TGTGCCAGCAGTGAAAAGGAATCGGTGTCCCAGTACTTC
CASSEKESVSQYF
>-|TRBV6-5|TRBJ1-1|-
TGTGCCAGCAGTTACCGGGGGGCGCGGGGAAATACTGAAGCTTTCTTT
CASSYRGARGNTEAFF
>TRBD1|TRBV5-1|TRBJ1-1|-
TGCGCCAGCAGCCCGGGACAGGGGAGATTGGCTTTCTTT
CASSPGQGRLAFF
>TRBD2|TRBV5-5|TRBJ2-7|-
TGTGCCAGCAGAGGGACTAGCGGGAGGGACGAGCAGTACTTC
CASRGTSGRDEQYF
>-|TRBV9|TRBJ2-5|-
TGTGCCAGCAGCCCCGACTCGGTCGGAGAGACCCAGTACTTC
CASSPDSVGETQYF
>-|TRBV5-1|TRBJ1-3|-
TGCGCCAGCAGCTTTGCAGGTCGAAACTCTGGAAACACCATATATTTT
CASSFAGRNSGNTIYF
>TRBD2|TRBV4-2|TRBJ2-1|-
TGTGCCAGCAGCCAAGATCCTAGCGGGAGGATCGGTGAGCAGTTCTTC
CASSQDPSGRIGEQFF
>-|TRBV13|TRBJ2-7|-
TGTGCCAGCAGCTTAGCCTCGGACAACTCCTACGAGCAGTACTTC
CASSLASDNSYEQYF
>-|TRBV6-5|TRBJ2-7|-
TGTGCCAGCAGGGCCGCAGCCTACGAGCAGTACTTC
CASRAAAYEQYF
>-|TRBV19|TRBJ2-5|-
TGTGCCAGTTCAGAACAGGACGTAACGGAGACCCAGTACTTC
CASSEQDVTETQYF
>TRBD1|TRBV2|TRBJ1-5|-
TGTGCCAGCAGACAGGGGATTGGGTCGCCCCAGCATTTT
CASRQGIGSPQHF
>TRBD2|TRBV7-3|TRBJ2-2|-
TGTGCCAGCAGCGCTAGCGGGGAGAACACCGGGGAGCTGTTTTTT
CASSASGENTGELFF
>-|TRBV28|TRBJ2-7|-
TGTGCCAGCATTCTGGGCGGGCTAAGCTACGAGCAGTACTTC
CASILGGLSYEQYF